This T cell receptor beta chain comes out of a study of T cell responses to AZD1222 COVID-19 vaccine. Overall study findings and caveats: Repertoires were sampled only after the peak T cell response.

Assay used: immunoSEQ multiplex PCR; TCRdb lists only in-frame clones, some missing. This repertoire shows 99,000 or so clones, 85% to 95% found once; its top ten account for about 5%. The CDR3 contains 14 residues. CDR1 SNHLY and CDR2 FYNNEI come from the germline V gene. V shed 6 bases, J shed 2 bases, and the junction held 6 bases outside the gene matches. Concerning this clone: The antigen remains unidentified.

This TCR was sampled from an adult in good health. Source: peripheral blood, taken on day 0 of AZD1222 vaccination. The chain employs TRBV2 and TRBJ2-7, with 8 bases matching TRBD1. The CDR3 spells CASRTGDIAYEQYF. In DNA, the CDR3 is TGTGCCAGCAGGACAGGGGATATCGCCTACGAGCAGTACTTC. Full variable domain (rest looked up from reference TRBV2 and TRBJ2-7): EPEVTQTPSHQVTQMGQEVILRCVPISNHLYFYWYRQILGQKVEFLVSFYNNEISEKSEIFDDQFSVERPDGSNFTLKIRSTKLEDSAMYFCASRTGDIAYEQYFGPGTRLTVT.